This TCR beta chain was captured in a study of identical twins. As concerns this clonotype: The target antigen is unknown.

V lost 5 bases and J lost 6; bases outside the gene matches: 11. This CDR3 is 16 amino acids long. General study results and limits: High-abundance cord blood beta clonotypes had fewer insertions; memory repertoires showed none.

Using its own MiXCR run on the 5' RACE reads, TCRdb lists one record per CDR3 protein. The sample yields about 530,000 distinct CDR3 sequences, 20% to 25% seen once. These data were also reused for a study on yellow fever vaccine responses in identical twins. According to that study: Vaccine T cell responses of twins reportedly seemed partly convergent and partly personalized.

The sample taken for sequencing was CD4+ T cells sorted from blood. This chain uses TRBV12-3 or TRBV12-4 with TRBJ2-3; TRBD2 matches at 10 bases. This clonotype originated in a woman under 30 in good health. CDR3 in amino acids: CASSATSGAPIDTQYF. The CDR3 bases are TGTGCCAGCAGTGCCACTAGCGGGGCCCCAATCGATACGCAGTATTTT.